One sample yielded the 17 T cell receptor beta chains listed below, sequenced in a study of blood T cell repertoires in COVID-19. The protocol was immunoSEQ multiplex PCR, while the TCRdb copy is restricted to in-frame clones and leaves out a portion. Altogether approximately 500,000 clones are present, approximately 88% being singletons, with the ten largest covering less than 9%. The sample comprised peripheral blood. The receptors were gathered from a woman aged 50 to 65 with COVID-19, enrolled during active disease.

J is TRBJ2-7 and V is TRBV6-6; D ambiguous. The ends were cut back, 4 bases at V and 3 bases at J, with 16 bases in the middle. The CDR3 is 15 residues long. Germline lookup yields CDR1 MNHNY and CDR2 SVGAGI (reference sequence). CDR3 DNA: TGTGCCAGCAGTTCGACCGATTTAACTATCTACGAGCAGTACTTC. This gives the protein CASSSTDLTIYEQYF.

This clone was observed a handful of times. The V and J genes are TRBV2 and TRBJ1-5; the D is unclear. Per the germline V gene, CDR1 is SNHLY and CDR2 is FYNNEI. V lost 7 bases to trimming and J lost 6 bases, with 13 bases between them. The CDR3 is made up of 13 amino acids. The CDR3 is CASKARGGQPQHF. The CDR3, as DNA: TGTGCCAGCAAGGCCCGGGGTGGTCAGCCCCAGCATTTT.

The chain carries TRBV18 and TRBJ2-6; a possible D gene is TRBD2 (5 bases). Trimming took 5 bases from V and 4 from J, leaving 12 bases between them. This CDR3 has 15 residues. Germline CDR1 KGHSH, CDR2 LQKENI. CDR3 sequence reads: CASSAGVSGANVLTF. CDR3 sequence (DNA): TGTGCCAGCTCAGCGGGCGTCTCAGGGGCCAACGTCCTGACTTTC.

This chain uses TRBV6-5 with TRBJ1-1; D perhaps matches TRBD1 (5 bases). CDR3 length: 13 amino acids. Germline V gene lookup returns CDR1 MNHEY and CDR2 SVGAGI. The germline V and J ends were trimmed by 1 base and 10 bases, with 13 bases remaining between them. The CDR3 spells CASSYLMGLGAFF. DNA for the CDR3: TGTGCCAGCAGTTACTTAATGGGGCTGGGAGCTTTCTTT.

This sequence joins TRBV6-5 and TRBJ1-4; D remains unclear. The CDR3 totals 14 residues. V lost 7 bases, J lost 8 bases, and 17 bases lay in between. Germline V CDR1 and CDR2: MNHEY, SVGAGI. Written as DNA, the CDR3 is TGTGCCAGCAACCGGAGGGTACTGGGGGAAAAACTGTTTTTT. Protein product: CASNRRVLGEKLFF.

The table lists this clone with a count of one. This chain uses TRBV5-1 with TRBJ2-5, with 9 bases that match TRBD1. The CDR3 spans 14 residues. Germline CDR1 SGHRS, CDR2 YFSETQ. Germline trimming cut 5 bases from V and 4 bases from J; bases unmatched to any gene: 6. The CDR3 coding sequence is TGCGCCAGCAGTTTCACAGGGGGCGGAGAGACCCAGTACTTC. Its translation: CASSFTGGGETQYF.

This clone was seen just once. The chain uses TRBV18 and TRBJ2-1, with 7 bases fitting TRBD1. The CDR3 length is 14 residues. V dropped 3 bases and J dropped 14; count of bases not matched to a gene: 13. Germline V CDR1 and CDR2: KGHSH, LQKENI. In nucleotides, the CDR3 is TGTGCCAGCTCACCCCGGGACAGTGACGTTGGGAAGTTCTTC. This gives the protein CASSPRDSDVGKFF.

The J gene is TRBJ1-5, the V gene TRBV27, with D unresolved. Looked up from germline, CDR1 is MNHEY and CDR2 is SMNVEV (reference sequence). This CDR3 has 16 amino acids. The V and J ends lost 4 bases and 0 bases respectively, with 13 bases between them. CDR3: CASSSLVRNSNQPQHF. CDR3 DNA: TGTGCCAGCAGTTCGTTAGTCCGTAATAGCAATCAGCCCCAGCATTTT.

DNA of the CDR3: TGTGCCAGCCAAAACTCCTATAATTCACCCCTCCACTTT. It yields the protein CASQNSYNSPLHF. The V and J genes are TRBV5-4 and TRBJ1-6; D not certain. Germline V gene lookup returns CDR1 SGHNT and CDR2 YYREEE (reference sequence). There are 13 residues in the CDR3. Between the trimmed V and J ends, which lost 7 bases and 0 bases, there was a span of 5 bases.

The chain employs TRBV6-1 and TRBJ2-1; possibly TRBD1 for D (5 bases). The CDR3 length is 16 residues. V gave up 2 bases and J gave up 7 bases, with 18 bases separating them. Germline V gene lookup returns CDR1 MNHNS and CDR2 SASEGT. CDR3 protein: CASSEQGAWVKNEQFF. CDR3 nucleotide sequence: TGTGCCAGCAGTGAACAAGGGGCCTGGGTAAAGAATGAGCAGTTCTTC.

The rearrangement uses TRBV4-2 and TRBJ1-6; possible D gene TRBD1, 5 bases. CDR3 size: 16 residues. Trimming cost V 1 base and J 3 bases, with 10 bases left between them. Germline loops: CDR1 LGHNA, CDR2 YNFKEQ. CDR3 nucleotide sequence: TGTGCCAGCAGCCAAGTTAGGGGAAACTATAATTCACCCCTCCACTTT. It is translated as CASSQVRGNYNSPLHF.

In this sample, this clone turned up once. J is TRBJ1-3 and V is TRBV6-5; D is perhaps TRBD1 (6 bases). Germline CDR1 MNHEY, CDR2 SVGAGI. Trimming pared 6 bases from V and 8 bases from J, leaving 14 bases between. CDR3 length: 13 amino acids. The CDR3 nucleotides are TGTGCCAGCAGGAACTTACAGGGACACACCATATATTTT. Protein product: CASRNLQGHTIYF.

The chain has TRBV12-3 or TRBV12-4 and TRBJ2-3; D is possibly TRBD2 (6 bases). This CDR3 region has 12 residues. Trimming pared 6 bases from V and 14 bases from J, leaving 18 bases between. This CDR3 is CASRGRGTGWYF. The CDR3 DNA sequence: TGTGCCAGCAGGGGCCGTGGGACTGGGTGGTATTTT.

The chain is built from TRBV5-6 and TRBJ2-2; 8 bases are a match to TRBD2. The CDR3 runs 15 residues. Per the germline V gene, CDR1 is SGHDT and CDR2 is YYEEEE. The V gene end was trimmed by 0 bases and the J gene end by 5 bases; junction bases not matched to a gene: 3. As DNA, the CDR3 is TGTGCCAGCAGCTTGGCGTTAGCGGGGACCGGGGAGCTGTTTTTT. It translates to CASSLALAGTGELFF.

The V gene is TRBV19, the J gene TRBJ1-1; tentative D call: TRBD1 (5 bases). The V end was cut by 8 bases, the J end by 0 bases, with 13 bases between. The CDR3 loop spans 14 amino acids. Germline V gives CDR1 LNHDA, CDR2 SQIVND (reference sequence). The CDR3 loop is CASVDGTLNTEAFF. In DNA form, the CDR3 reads TGTGCCAGTGTTGACGGGACTTTGAACACTGAAGCTTTCTTT.

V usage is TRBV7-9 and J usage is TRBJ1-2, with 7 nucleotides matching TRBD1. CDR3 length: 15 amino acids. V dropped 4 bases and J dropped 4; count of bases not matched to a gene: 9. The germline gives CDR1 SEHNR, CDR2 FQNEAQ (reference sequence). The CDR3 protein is CASSSPGQIGYGYTF. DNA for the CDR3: TGTGCCAGCAGCTCACCGGGACAGATAGGCTATGGCTACACCTTC.

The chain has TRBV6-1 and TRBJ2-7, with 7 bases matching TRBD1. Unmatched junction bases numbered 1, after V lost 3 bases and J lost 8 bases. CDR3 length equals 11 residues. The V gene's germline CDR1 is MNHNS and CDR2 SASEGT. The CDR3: CASSDRGKQYF. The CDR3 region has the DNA TGTGCCAGCAGTGACAGGGGGAAGCAGTACTTC.